This T cell receptor (beta chain) stems from a study of T cells in Graves' hyperthyroidism and ophthalmopathy. Study results and caveats: Most clonotypes that expanded in the thyroid above 0.001 also showed up in blood. A model of 13 V-J pairs discriminated ophthalmopathy from stable hyperthyroidism.

Ophthalmopathy patients had Clinical Activity Score at least 3, NOSPECS grade at least 4, duration under 3 months. Thyroid ultrasound and orbital computed tomography, with clinical symptoms and serum thyroxine and TRAb, informed diagnoses. This clonotype has more than one count but fewer than ten. Its antigen is not known. Amplification of TCR beta CDR3 regions used RNA as the template. In the first-round RT-PCR of the TCR CDR3, the HTBI primer set was used. One entry per CDR3 protein results from TCRdb running MiXCR on the multiplex PCR reads. Seen here are 490,000 or so distinct CDR3 sequences, about 22% observed once, and the top ten hold approximately 54%. The J segment lost 3 bases and the V segment lost 6 bases, leaving 11 bases of the junction unmatched. Looked up from germline, CDR1 is SEHNR and CDR2 is FQNEAQ (reference sequence). The CDR3 covers 17 residues.

The rearrangement uses TRBV7-9 and TRBJ2-3; 11 bases are a match to TRBD2. The specimen was blood. The source is a woman aged 70-85 years with Graves' ophthalmopathy. The CDR3 bases are TGTGCCAGCAGTCGGGGGGTGACTAGCGGGACGACAGATACGCAGTATTTT. Translated: CASSRGVTSGTTDTQYF.